A selection of T cell receptor beta chains follows, all from one sample in a study of T cell responses to AZD1222 COVID-19 vaccine. Sequencing was performed with immunoSEQ multiplex PCR; in TCRdb, only in-frame clones are kept and a portion is missing. Here the sample spans roughly 86,000 clones, around 85% being singletons. The sample in question was peripheral blood, obtained 28 days after the second AZD1222 dose. These receptors were collected from an adult who received the AZD1222 COVID-19 vaccine. Each CDR3 is given with its conserved first and last residue. A D gene is named only where the DNA matches it firmly. For some rows the clone size is stated as once, few or many, or as a class when expanded; others skip it.

v_call: TRBV10-3
clone_size: NA
d_call: TRBD1
j_call: TRBJ1-3
cdr3_aa: CAISAGTADSGNTIYF
cdr3_nt: TGTGCCATCAGCGCCGGGACAGCCGACTCTGGAAACACCATATATTTT

v_call: TRBV25-1
clone_size: NA
d_call: NA
j_call: TRBJ1-2
cdr3_aa: CASTGTKAYGYTF
cdr3_nt: TGTGCCAGCACTGGGACGAAGGCCTATGGCTACACCTTC

v_call: TRBV9
clone_size: NA
d_call: NA
j_call: TRBJ2-1
cdr3_aa: CASSPLLLLGVEQFF
cdr3_nt: TGTGCCAGCAGCCCACTTTTATTGCTAGGTGTTGAGCAGTTCTTC

v_call: TRBV27
clone_size: once
d_call: TRBD1
j_call: TRBJ2-1
cdr3_aa: CASSSETGALYNEQFF
cdr3_nt: TGTGCCAGCAGTTCTGAAACAGGGGCTCTCTACAATGAGCAGTTCTTC

v_call: TRBV27
clone_size: NA
d_call: TRBD2
j_call: TRBJ2-7
cdr3_aa: CASSLSGIVYEQYF
cdr3_nt: TGTGCCAGCAGTTTAAGCGGGATAGTCTACGAGCAGTACTTC

v_call: TRBV27
clone_size: NA
d_call: NA
j_call: TRBJ2-2
cdr3_aa: CASSLTPGLLGGELFF
cdr3_nt: TGTGCCAGCAGTCTCACGCCTGGCCTCCTCGGCGGGGAGCTGTTTTTT

v_call: TRBV18
clone_size: NA
d_call: TRBD2
j_call: TRBJ2-7
cdr3_aa: CASSPGLAGGREQYF
cdr3_nt: TGTGCCAGCTCACCAGGACTAGCGGGAGGGCGCGAGCAGTACTTC

v_call: TRBV7-9
clone_size: NA
d_call: NA
j_call: TRBJ2-7
cdr3_aa: CASSLGVVADEQYF
cdr3_nt: TGTGCCAGCAGCTTGGGGGTCGTCGCGGACGAGCAGTACTTC

v_call: TRBV4-2
clone_size: NA
d_call: NA
j_call: TRBJ2-3
cdr3_aa: CASSQGGLDTDTQYF
cdr3_nt: TGTGCCAGCAGCCAAGGGGGCCTAGACACAGATACGCAGTATTTT

v_call: TRBV7-2
clone_size: NA
d_call: NA
j_call: TRBJ2-7
cdr3_aa: CASSLGQSWAQTYEQYF
cdr3_nt: TGTGCCAGCAGCTTAGGTCAGTCGTGGGCCCAAACCTACGAGCAGTACTTC

v_call: TRBV11-1
clone_size: NA
d_call: TRBD2
j_call: TRBJ2-1
cdr3_aa: CASRPGSGKTYNEQFF
cdr3_nt: TGTGCCAGCAGGCCGGGGAGCGGGAAGACCTACAATGAGCAGTTCTTC

v_call: TRBV7-3
clone_size: NA
d_call: TRBD2
j_call: TRBJ2-1
cdr3_aa: CASSSRRGGEQFF
cdr3_nt: TGTGCCAGCAGCTCCCGGCGCGGGGGGGAGCAGTTCTTC

v_call: TRBV20-1
clone_size: few
d_call: NA
j_call: TRBJ1-2
cdr3_aa: CSASISVANYGYTF
cdr3_nt: TGCAGTGCTAGTATTTCAGTGGCTAACTATGGCTACACCTTC

v_call: TRBV19
clone_size: few
d_call: NA
j_call: TRBJ1-2
cdr3_aa: CASSIVWTLNYGYTF
cdr3_nt: TGTGCCAGTAGTATTGTCTGGACACTCAACTATGGCTACACCTTC

v_call: TRBV3-1/TRBV3-2
clone_size: few
d_call: TRBD2
j_call: TRBJ2-2
cdr3_aa: CASRPPLLAGGPGTGELFF
cdr3_nt: TGTGCCAGCAGACCCCCTCTACTAGCGGGGGGGCCGGGCACCGGGGAGCTGTTTTTT

v_call: TRBV10-2
clone_size: NA
d_call: NA
j_call: TRBJ2-7
cdr3_aa: CASKVGTDPYEQYF
cdr3_nt: TGCGCCAGCAAGGTAGGGACTGACCCCTACGAGCAGTACTTC

v_call: TRBV9
clone_size: once
d_call: NA
j_call: TRBJ2-3
cdr3_aa: CASSPFLWGTDTQYF
cdr3_nt: TGTGCCAGCAGCCCCTTCCTGTGGGGCACAGATACGCAGTATTTT

v_call: TRBV4-3
clone_size: NA
d_call: TRBD1
j_call: TRBJ2-3
cdr3_aa: CASSAGQGSDTQYF
cdr3_nt: TGCGCCAGCAGCGCCGGACAGGGATCAGATACGCAGTATTTT

v_call: TRBV19
clone_size: NA
d_call: TRBD2
j_call: TRBJ2-1
cdr3_aa: CASSMIAGGPNEQFF
cdr3_nt: TGTGCCAGTAGTATGATAGCGGGGGGGCCCAATGAGCAGTTCTTC

v_call: TRBV19
clone_size: NA
d_call: TRBD2
j_call: TRBJ2-1
cdr3_aa: CASRTRLAGANEQFF
cdr3_nt: TGTGCCAGTAGGACCCGACTAGCGGGAGCTAATGAGCAGTTCTTC

v_call: TRBV6-5
clone_size: once
d_call: TRBD2
j_call: TRBJ2-2
cdr3_aa: CASSYSGASGIWELFF
cdr3_nt: TGTGCCAGCAGTTACTCGGGGGCTAGCGGGATATGGGAGCTGTTTTTT

v_call: TRBV7-2
clone_size: NA
d_call: NA
j_call: TRBJ2-6
cdr3_aa: CASSFGGAGANVLTF
cdr3_nt: TGTGCCAGCAGCTTTGGCGGGGCTGGGGCCAACGTCCTGACTTTC

v_call: TRBV7-3
clone_size: NA
d_call: NA
j_call: TRBJ2-1
cdr3_aa: CASSSDTRSYNEQFF
cdr3_nt: TGTGCCAGCAGCTCAGACACCCGCTCCTACAATGAGCAGTTCTTC

v_call: TRBV5-1
clone_size: NA
d_call: NA
j_call: TRBJ2-7
cdr3_aa: CASSLVSGTYSYEQYF
cdr3_nt: TGCGCCAGCAGCTTGGTTTCCGGGACATACTCCTACGAGCAGTACTTC

v_call: TRBV7-9
clone_size: NA
d_call: NA
j_call: TRBJ2-7
cdr3_aa: CASSLENEQYF
cdr3_nt: TGTGCCAGCAGCCTCGAAAACGAGCAGTACTTC

v_call: TRBV5-1
clone_size: NA
d_call: NA
j_call: TRBJ2-7
cdr3_aa: CASSFNRKTYEQYF
cdr3_nt: TGCGCCAGCAGCTTCAACAGGAAAACCTACGAGCAGTACTTC

v_call: TRBV9
clone_size: once
d_call: NA
j_call: TRBJ1-2
cdr3_aa: CASSVREAIEGYTF
cdr3_nt: TGTGCCAGCAGCGTCAGAGAAGCCATAGAGGGCTACACCTTC

v_call: TRBV4-1
clone_size: NA
d_call: NA
j_call: TRBJ1-1
cdr3_aa: CASSPAGGRVGAFF
cdr3_nt: TGCGCCAGCAGCCCCGCAGGAGGTCGCGTCGGAGCTTTCTTT

v_call: TRBV10-3
clone_size: NA
d_call: NA
j_call: TRBJ2-1
cdr3_aa: CAIGGEGYYNEQFF
cdr3_nt: TGTGCCATAGGGGGGGAGGGGTACTACAATGAGCAGTTCTTC

v_call: TRBV6-5
clone_size: NA
d_call: NA
j_call: TRBJ2-3
cdr3_aa: CASSYSNPTDTQYF
cdr3_nt: TGTGCCAGCAGTTACTCGAACCCCACAGATACGCAGTATTTT

v_call: TRBV7-3
clone_size: NA
d_call: NA
j_call: TRBJ2-1
cdr3_aa: CASSPRAGNNEQFF
cdr3_nt: TGTGCCAGCTCCCCTCGCGCGGGAAACAATGAGCAGTTCTTC

v_call: TRBV7-9
clone_size: NA
d_call: NA
j_call: TRBJ2-3
cdr3_aa: CASSPRGGEGTDTQYF
cdr3_nt: TGTGCCAGCAGCCCTAGGGGGGGCGAGGGTACAGATACGCAGTATTTT

v_call: TRBV9
clone_size: NA
d_call: TRBD1
j_call: TRBJ2-2
cdr3_aa: CASNRQGSNTGELFF
cdr3_nt: TGTGCCAGCAACCGACAGGGGTCGAACACCGGGGAGCTGTTTTTT

v_call: TRBV12-3/TRBV12-4
clone_size: NA
d_call: NA
j_call: TRBJ1-2
cdr3_aa: CASSTAGGYTF
cdr3_nt: TGTGCCAGCAGTACCGCAGGTGGCTACACCTTC

v_call: TRBV5-1
clone_size: NA
d_call: TRBD2
j_call: TRBJ2-2
cdr3_aa: CASSGLADTGELFF
cdr3_nt: TGCGCCAGCTCGGGACTAGCGGACACCGGGGAGCTGTTTTTT

v_call: TRBV29-1
clone_size: few
d_call: NA
j_call: TRBJ1-1
cdr3_aa: CSVSRGDTEAFF
cdr3_nt: TGCAGCGTGAGTCGAGGGGACACTGAAGCTTTCTTT

v_call: TRBV30
clone_size: once
d_call: NA
j_call: TRBJ2-3
cdr3_aa: CAWSVQNTQYF
cdr3_nt: TGTGCCTGGAGTGTACAAAATACGCAGTATTTT